This TCR beta chain was retrieved from a study of blood T cell repertoires in COVID-19. The method was immunoSEQ multiplex PCR; TCRdb's version includes in-frame clones alone and lacks a portion of them. The data hold around 67,000 clones, with 70% to 80% observed a single time. Germline V gene sequence: CDR1 SQVTM, CDR2 ANQGSEA. There are 15 residues in the CDR3. Trimming took off 0 bases at V and 1 base at J, with 9 bases between the two ends. This chain uses TRBV29-1 with TRBJ2-2; no reliable D call. The TCR comes from a woman in her 70s with acute or convalescent COVID-19. The sequenced sample consisted of peripheral blood. DNA for the CDR3: TGCAGCGTTGAAGATGGTCAGGTGAACACCGGGGAGCTGTTTTTT. Its translation: CSVEDGQVNTGELFF.